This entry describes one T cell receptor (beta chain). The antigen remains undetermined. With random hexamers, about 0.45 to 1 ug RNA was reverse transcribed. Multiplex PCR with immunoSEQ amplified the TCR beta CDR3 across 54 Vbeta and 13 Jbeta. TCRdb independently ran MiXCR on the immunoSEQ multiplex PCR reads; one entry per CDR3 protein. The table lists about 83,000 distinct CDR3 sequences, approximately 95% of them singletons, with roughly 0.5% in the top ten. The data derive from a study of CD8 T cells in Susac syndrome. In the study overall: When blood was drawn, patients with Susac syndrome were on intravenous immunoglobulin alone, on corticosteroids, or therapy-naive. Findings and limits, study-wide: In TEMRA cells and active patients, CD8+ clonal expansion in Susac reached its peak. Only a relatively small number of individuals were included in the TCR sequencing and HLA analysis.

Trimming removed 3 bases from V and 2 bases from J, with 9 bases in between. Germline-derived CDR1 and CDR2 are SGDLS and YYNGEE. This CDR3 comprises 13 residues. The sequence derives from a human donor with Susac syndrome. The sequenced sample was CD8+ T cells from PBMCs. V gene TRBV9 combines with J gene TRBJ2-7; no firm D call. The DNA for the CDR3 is TGTGCCAGCAGCGGGCGGCAGGCCTACGAGCAGTACTTC. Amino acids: CASSGRQAYEQYF.